The 12 T cell receptor beta chains below all came from one sample that was sequenced in a study of blood T cell repertoires in COVID-19. Measured with immunoSEQ multiplex PCR; TCRdb has only the in-frame clones, and not every one. Of around 300,000 clones detected, around 89% appear once; the ten largest clones hold approximately 0.98%. Sequences were obtained from peripheral blood. The receptors were sampled from a woman aged 40 to 55 with COVID-19, enrolled during active disease.

The gene calls are TRBV28 and TRBJ2-1; tentatively, D is TRBD1 (5 bases). V was clipped by 3 bases and J by 10 bases, with 13 bases between them. Germline CDR1 MDHEN, CDR2 SYDVKM. The CDR3 extends over 13 amino acids. The DNA for the CDR3 is TGTGCCAGCAGTTTGGGGCCTAACCGCGAGCAGTTCTTC. It translates to CASSLGPNREQFF. The full variable domain, rest sourced from reference TRBV28 and TRBJ2-1, is DVKVTQSSRYLVKRTGEKVFLECVQDMDHENMFWYRQDPGLGLRLIYFSYDVKMKEKGDIPEGYSVSREKKERFSLILESASTNQTSMYLCASSLGPNREQFFGPGTRLTVL.

The V call is TRBV4-3, the J call TRBJ2-5, with D tentatively TRBD1 (6 bases). Per germline, CDR1 LGHNA and CDR2 YSLEER. V gave up 4 bases and J gave up 0 bases, with 9 bases separating them. The CDR3 extends over 14 amino acids. The CDR3 sequence is CASSLDRNQETQYF. The CDR3 DNA sequence: TGCGCCAGCAGCCTCGACAGGAACCAAGAGACCCAGTACTTC.

This chain uses TRBV27 with TRBJ2-6, with 7 bases aligning to TRBD2. The ends lost 6 bases at V and 4 bases at J; junction bases unmatched: 0. Germline V CDR1 and CDR2: MNHEY, SMNVEV (reference sequence). The CDR3 totals 13 residues. CDR3 sequence reads: CASRRGGANVLTF. The CDR3 coding sequence is TGTGCCAGCAGGCGGGGGGGGGCCAACGTCCTGACTTTC.

The rearrangement joins TRBV6-5 to TRBJ1-2; D unclear. The V end lost 2 bases, the J end lost 7 bases, and 8 bases lay between the germline ends. CDR1 and CDR2 (germline): MNHEY, SVGAGI. This CDR3 spans 12 amino acids. In DNA, the CDR3 is TGTGCCAGCAGTTACCTTGGAGGTGGCTACACCTTC. Translated, it gives CASSYLGGGYTF.

This clone was counted between two and nine times. The gene calls are TRBV9 and TRBJ1-2; a weak D match, TRBD1 (5 bases). V was clipped by 0 bases and J by 7 bases, with 10 bases between them. This CDR3 has 13 residues. Germline V gene lookup returns CDR1 SGDLS and CDR2 YYNGEE. As DNA, the CDR3 is TGTGCCAGCAGCGTAGGGCAGGGAAGTGGCTACACCTTC. Translated: CASSVGQGSGYTF. Full variable domain (remainder filled in from reference TRBV9 and TRBJ1-2): DSGVTQTPKHLITATGQRVTLRCSPRSGDLSVYWYQQSLDQGLQFLIQYYNGEERAKGNILERFSAQQFPDLHSELNLSSLELGDSALYFCASSVGQGSGYTFGSGTRLTVV.

The V call is TRBV19, the J call TRBJ1-5; D ambiguous. The CDR3 consists of 17 residues. CDR1 is LNHDA and CDR2 is SQIVND in the germline V gene (reference sequence). The V end lost 4 bases, the J end lost 0 bases, and 16 bases lay between the germline ends. Written as DNA, the CDR3 is TGTGCCAGTAGTACACGCAACGGTCCTACTAGCAATCAGCCCCAGCATTTT. This gives the protein CASSTRNGPTSNQPQHF.

The chain's CDR3 is CASSLGLAGGAFDEQFF. CDR3 sequence (DNA): TGTGCCAGCAGCTTAGGACTAGCGGGAGGGGCGTTCGATGAGCAGTTCTTC. J is TRBJ2-1 and V is TRBV7-2, with 14 bases identical to TRBD2. V trimming: 1 base; J trimming: 8 bases; junction bases outside the gene matches: 7. Per germline, CDR1 SGHTA and CDR2 FQGNSA. The CDR3 is 17 amino acids.

The chain carries TRBV5-1 and TRBJ2-2; the match to TRBD2 covers 12 bases. Germline values: CDR1 SGHRS, CDR2 YFSETQ. The CDR3 is made up of 20 amino acids. The junction had 13 bases not matched to a gene; V was cut back by 4 bases and J by 0 bases. CDR3 coding DNA: TGCGCCAGCAGCCCGCACTTTCGGACTAGCGGGGTTTCGAACACCGGGGAGCTGTTTTTT. Its translation: CASSPHFRTSGVSNTGELFF.

The V and J genes are TRBV24-1 and TRBJ2-7; unclear D gene. Trimming stripped 8 bases from V and 9 bases from J, with 4 bases between. Per germline, CDR1 KGHDR and CDR2 SFDVKD. This CDR3 region has 8 residues. CDR3 in amino acids: CATNGQYF. DNA for the CDR3: TGTGCCACCAACGGGCAGTACTTC.

The chain has TRBV4-3 and TRBJ2-1; TRBD2 matches 11 bases. CDR1 and CDR2 from the germline V gene are LGHNA and YSLEER. CDR3 length equals 19 residues. With V trimmed by 3 bases and J by 6 bases, 16 bases remained unmatched. CDR3 nucleotides: TGCGCCAGCAGCCACCCCAACAACATTCTAGCGGGAGGATTCAATGAGCAGTTCTTC. It specifies CASSHPNNILAGGFNEQFF.

This chain links TRBV30 with TRBJ2-5; 9 nucleotides agree with TRBD2. The CDR3 is 13 residues long. The germline V gene encodes CDR1 GTSNPN and CDR2 SVGIG (reference sequence). J was trimmed by 5 bases and V by 7 bases; bases with no gene match: 8. CDR3 sequence: CAYSGGLRETQYF. Here the CDR3 DNA reads TGTGCCTACAGCGGGGGGCTACGCGAGACCCAGTACTTC. The full variable domain, completed using reference TRBV30 and TRBJ2-5, is SQTIHQWPATLVQPVGSPLSLECTVEGTSNPNLYWYRQAAGRGLQLLFYSVGIGQISSEVPQNLSASRPQDRQFILSSKKLLLSDSGFYLCAYSGGLRETQYFGPGTRLLVL.

This clone was seen only a few times. The chain's CDR3 is CASGLLRGGRNTEAFF. In nucleotides, the CDR3 is TGTGCCAGCGGTCTACTGAGGGGCGGGAGGAACACTGAAGCTTTCTTT. The V and J genes are TRBV2 and TRBJ1-1, with TRBD1 as a possible D gene (5 bases). V shed 8 bases and J shed 1 base, with 20 bases lying between them. This CDR3 has 16 residues. CDR1 SNHLY and CDR2 FYNNEI come from the germline V gene. Full variable domain (remainder filled in from reference TRBV2 and TRBJ1-1): EPEVTQTPSHQVTQMGQEVILRCVPISNHLYFYWYRQILGQKVEFLVSFYNNEISEKSEIFDDQFSVERPDGSNFTLKIRSTKLEDSAMYFCASGLLRGGRNTEAFFGQGTRLTVV.